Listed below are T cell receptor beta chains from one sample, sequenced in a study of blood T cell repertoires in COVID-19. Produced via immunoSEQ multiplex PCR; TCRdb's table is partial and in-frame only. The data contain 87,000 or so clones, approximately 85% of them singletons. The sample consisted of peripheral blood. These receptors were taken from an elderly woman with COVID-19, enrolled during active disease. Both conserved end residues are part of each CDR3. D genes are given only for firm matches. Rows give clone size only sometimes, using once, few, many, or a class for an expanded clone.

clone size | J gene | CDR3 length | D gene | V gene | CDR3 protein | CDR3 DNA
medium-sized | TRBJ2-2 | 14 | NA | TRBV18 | CASSPVSAGGELFF | TGTGCCAGCTCACCAGTCTCCGCGGGCGGGGAGCTGTTTTTT
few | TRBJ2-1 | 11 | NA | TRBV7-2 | CASSPYDEQFF | TGTGCCAGCAGCCCCTATGATGAGCAGTTCTTC
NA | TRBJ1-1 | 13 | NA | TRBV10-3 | CAISRGMNTEAFF | TGTGCCATCTCTCGGGGGATGAACACTGAAGCTTTCTTT
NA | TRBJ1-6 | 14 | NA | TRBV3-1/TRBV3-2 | CASSQGPHNSPLHF | TGTGCCAGCAGCCAAGGGCCCCATAATTCACCCCTCCACTTT
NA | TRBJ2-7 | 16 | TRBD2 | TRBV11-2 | CASSLARTSGRREQYF | TGTGCCAGCAGCTTAGCTCGGACTAGCGGGAGGCGCGAGCAGTACTTC
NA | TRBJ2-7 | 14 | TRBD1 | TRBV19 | CASSVRDRTYEQYF | TGTGCCAGTAGTGTCCGGGACAGGACCTACGAGCAGTACTTC
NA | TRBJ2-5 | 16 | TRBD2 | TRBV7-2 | CASSLAHGGGGETQYF | TGTGCCAGCAGCTTAGCGCATGGGGGGGGAGGAGAGACCCAGTACTTC
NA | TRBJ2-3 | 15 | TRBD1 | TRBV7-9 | CASSQSGGGTDTQYF | TGTGCCAGCAGCCAGTCAGGGGGTGGCACAGATACGCAGTATTTT
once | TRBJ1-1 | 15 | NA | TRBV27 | CASSRIQIMNTEAFF | TGTGCCAGCAGCCGGATACAGATAATGAACACTGAAGCTTTCTTT
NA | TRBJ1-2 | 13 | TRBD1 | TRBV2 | CASREQGAYGYTF | TGTGCCAGCAGGGAACAGGGGGCGTACGGCTACACCTTC